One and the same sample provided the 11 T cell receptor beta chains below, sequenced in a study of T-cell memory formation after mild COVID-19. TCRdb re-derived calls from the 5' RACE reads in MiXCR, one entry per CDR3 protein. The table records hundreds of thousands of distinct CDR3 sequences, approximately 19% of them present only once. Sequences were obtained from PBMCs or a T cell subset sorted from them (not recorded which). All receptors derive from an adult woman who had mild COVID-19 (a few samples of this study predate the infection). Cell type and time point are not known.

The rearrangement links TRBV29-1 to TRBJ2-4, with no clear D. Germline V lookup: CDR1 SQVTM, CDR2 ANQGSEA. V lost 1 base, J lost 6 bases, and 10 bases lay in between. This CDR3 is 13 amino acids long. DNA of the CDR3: TGCAGCGTTGAAGCGAACGCAAGAAACATTCAGTACTTC. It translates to CSVEANARNIQYF.

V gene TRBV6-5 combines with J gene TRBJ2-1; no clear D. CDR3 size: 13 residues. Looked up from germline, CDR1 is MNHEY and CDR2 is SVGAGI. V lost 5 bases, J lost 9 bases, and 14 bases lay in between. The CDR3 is CASSKRLVGEQFF. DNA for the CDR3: TGTGCCAGCAGTAAACGACTTGTGGGTGAGCAGTTCTTC.

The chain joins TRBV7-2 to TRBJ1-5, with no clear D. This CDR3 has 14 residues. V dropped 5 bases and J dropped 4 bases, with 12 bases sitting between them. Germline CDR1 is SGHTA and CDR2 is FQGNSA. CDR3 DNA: TGTGCCAGCAGCCCCCAGGAAGCAAATCAGCCCCAGCATTTT. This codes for CASSPQEANQPQHF.

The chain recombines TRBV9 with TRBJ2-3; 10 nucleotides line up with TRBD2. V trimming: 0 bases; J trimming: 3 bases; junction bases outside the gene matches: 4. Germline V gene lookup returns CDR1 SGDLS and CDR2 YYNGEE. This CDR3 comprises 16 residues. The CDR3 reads CASSVGVSGRTDTQYF. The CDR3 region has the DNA TGTGCCAGCAGCGTAGGGGTTAGCGGGAGGACAGATACGCAGTATTTT.

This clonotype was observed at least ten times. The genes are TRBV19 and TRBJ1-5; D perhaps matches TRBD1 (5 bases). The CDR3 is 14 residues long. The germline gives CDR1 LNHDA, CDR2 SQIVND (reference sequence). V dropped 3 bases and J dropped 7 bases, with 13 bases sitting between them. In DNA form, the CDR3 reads TGTGCCAGTAGTATGGACACCGGGTTCCAGCCCCAGCATTTT. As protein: CASSMDTGFQPQHF.

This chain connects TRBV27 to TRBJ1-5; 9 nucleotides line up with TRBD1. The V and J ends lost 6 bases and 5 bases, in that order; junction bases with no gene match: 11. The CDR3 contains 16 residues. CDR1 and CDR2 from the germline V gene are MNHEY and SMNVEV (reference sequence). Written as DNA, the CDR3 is TGTGCCAGCAGGAGCAACAGGGGGCTTAGGGATCAGCCCCAGCATTTT. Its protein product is CASRSNRGLRDQPQHF.

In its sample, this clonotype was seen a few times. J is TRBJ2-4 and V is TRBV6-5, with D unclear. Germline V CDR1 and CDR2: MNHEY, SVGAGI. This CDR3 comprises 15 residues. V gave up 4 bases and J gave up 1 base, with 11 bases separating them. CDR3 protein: CASSSGIQAKNIQYF. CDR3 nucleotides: TGTGCCAGCAGTTCCGGTATTCAGGCCAAAAACATTCAGTACTTC.

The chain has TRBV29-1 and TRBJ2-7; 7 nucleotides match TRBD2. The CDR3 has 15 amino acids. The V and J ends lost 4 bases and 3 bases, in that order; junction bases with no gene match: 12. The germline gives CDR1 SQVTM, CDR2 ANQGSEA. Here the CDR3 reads CSVGGLVREVYEQYF. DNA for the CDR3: TGCAGCGTTGGGGGCCTGGTCCGGGAGGTCTACGAGCAGTACTTC.

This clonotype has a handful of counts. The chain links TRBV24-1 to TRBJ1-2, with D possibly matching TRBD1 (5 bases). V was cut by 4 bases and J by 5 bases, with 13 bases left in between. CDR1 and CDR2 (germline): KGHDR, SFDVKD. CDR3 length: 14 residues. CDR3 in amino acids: CATSEPGRPYGYTF. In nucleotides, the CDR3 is TGTGCCACCAGTGAACCGGGACGGCCATATGGCTACACCTTC.

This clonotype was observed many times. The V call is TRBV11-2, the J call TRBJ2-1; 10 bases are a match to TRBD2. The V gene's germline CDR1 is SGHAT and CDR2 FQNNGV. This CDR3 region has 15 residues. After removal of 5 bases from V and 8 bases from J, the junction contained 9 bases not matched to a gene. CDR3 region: CASSPGSGRVYEQFF. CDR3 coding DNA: TGTGCCAGCAGCCCGGGCAGCGGGAGGGTCTATGAGCAGTTCTTC.

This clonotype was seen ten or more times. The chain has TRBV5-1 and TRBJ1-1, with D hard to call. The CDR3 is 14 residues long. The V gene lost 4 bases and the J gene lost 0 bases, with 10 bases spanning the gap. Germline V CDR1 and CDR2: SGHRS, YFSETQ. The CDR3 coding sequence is TGCGCCAGCAGCCGAATGAGCATGAACACTGAAGCTTTCTTT. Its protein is CASSRMSMNTEAFF.